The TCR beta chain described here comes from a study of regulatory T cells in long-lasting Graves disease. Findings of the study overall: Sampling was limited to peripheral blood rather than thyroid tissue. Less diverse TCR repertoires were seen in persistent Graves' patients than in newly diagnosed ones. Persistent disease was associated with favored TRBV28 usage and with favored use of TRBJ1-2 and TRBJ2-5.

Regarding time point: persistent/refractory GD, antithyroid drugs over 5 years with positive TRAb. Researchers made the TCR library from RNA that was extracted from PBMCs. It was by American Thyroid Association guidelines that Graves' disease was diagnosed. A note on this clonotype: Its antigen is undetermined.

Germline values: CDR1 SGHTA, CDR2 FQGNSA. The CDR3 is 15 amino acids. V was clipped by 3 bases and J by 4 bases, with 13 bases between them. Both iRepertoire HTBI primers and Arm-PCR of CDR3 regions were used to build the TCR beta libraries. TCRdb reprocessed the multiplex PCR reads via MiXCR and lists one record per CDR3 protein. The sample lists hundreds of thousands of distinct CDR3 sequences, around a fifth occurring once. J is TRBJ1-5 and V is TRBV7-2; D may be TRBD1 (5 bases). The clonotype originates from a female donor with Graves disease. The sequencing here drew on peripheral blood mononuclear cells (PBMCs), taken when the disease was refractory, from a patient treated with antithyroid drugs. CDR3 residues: CASSLAGGRNQPQHF. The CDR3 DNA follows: TGTGCCAGCAGCTTGGCTGGGGGTAGGAATCAGCCCCAGCATTTT.